This TCR beta chain was obtained from a study of radiotherapy plus CTLA-4 blockade in lung cancer. Study at large: Overall, about 19% of patients showed an objective response, while about 31% attained disease control. Notes on the study in general: In blood, early T cell clone dynamics reportedly predicted response best, together with interferon-beta. Radiotherapy with ipilimumab was followed by blood expansion of tumor-derived clones.

Focal radiation and CTLA-4 blockade (ipilimumab) were tested in chemo-refractory metastatic non-small-cell lung cancer patients. Worth noting for this clone: As yet, its antigen is unknown.

The method was immunoSEQ multiplex PCR; TCRdb's version includes in-frame clones alone and lacks a portion of them. In the table there are 30,000 to 35,000 clones, about 78% of which are singletons. After removal of 4 bases from V and 4 bases from J, the junction contained 10 bases not matched to a gene. The CDR3 length is 15 residues. CDR1 is SGDLS, CDR2 YYNGEE, per germline. The sample here was peripheral blood, taken from a patient treated with radiotherapy plus ipilimumab. This chain joins TRBV9 and TRBJ1-2; 7 nucleotides line up with TRBD1. This TCR came from a human donor with non-small cell lung cancer who had stable disease on radiotherapy plus ipilimumab. CDR3 DNA sequence: TGTGCCAGCAGCCCAACATCAGGGGGTTCCTATGGCTACACCTTC. Encoded protein: CASSPTSGGSYGYTF.